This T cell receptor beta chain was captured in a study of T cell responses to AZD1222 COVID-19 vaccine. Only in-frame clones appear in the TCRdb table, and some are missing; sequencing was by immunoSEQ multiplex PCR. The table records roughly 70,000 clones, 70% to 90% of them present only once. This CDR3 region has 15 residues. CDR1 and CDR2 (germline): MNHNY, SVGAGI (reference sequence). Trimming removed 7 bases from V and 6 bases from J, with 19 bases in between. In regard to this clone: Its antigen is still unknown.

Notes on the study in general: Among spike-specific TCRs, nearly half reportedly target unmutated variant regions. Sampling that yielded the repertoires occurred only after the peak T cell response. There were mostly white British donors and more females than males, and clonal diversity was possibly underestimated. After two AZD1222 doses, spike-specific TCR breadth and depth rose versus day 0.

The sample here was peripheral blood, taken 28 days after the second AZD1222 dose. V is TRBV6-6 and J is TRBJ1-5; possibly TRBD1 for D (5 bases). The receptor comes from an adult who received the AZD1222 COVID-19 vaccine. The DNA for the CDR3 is TGTGCCAGCACCTGGGACCCGGCGGTGGGTCAGCCCCAGCATTTT. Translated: CASTWDPAVGQPQHF.